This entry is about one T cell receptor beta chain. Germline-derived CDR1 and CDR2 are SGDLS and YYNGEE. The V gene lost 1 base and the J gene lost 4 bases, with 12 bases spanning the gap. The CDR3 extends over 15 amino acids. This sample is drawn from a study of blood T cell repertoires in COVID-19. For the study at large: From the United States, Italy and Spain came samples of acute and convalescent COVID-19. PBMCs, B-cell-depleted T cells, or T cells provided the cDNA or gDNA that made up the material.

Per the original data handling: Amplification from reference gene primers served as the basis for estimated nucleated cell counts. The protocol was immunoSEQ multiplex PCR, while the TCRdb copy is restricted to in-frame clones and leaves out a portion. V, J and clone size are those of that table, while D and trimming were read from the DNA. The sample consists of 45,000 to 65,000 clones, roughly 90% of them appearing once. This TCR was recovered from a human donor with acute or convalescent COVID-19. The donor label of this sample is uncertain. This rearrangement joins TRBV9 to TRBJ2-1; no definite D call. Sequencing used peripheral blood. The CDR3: CASSVFETFYNEQFF. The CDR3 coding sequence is TGTGCCAGCAGCGTATTTGAGACATTTTACAATGAGCAGTTCTTC.